Following are 28 T cell receptor beta chains from one sample sequenced in a study of molecular identifiers for immune sequencing clone quantification. TCRdb recomputed calls from the PCR reads with MiXCR, one row per CDR3 protein. The sample yields about half a million distinct CDR3 sequences, around a fifth seen once. Material for sequencing was naive CD8+ T cells from blood, with Jurkat cell RNA spiked in. Noted subset: FACS-sorted CD8+CD4-CCR7+CD45RA+ naive T cells. The origin of the receptors is a human donor in good health. Some libraries in this study had Jurkat cell RNA spiked in.

A word on this clonotype: The junction shows a germline mismatch at one end, possibly a read error. V is TRBV14 and J is TRBJ2-7, with D hard to call. The CDR3 length is 15 residues. Germline loops: CDR1 SGHDN, CDR2 FVKESK. The CDR3 spells CASGQGNVGFYEQYF. The CDR3 DNA reads TGTGCCAGCGGCCAAGGAAACGTCGGATTCTACGAGCAGTACTTC. The variable domain in full, completed from reference TRBV14 and TRBJ2-7, reads EAGVTQFPSHSVIEKGQTVTLRCDPISGHDNLYWYRRVMGKEIKFLLHFVKESKQDESGMPNNRFLAERTGGTYSTLKVQPAELEDSGVYFCASGQGNVGFYEQYFGPGTRLTVT.

This chain connects TRBV12-3 or TRBV12-4 to TRBJ2-2, with D possibly matching TRBD2 (5 bases). The CDR3 is 16 residues long. With 4 bases removed from V and 2 bases from J, the gap between germline ends came to 14 bases. Written as DNA, the CDR3 is TGTGCCAGCAGTTCCCGGGATCTCTACAACACCGGGGAGCTGTTTTTT. This encodes CASSSRDLYNTGELFF.

This clonotype was found many times. V usage is TRBV6-1 and J usage is TRBJ2-3; no clear D. The CDR3 extends over 12 amino acids. Trimming took 2 bases from V and 5 from J, leaving 5 bases between them. The germline V gene encodes CDR1 MNHNS and CDR2 SASEGT. CDR3 in amino acids: CASSEMGDTQYF. In nucleotides, the CDR3 is TGTGCCAGCAGTGAAATGGGAGATACGCAGTATTTT.

The chain couples TRBV30 to TRBJ1-2; TRBD1 might be the D (5 bases). The CDR3 length is 14 residues. Germline CDR1 is GTSNPN and CDR2 is SVGIG (reference sequence). The V and J ends lost 5 bases and 3 bases respectively, with 16 bases between them. CDR3 coding DNA: TGTGCCTGGGTCTCGGGGGATACCTACTATGGCTACACCTTC. Its protein is CAWVSGDTYYGYTF.

J is TRBJ2-7 and V is TRBV27; the D gene is possibly TRBD2 (6 bases). CDR1 MNHEY and CDR2 SMNVEV come from the germline V gene (reference sequence). CDR3 length equals 14 residues. The V and J ends lost 0 bases and 3 bases respectively, with 9 bases between them. The CDR3, as DNA: TGTGCCAGCAGTTTATCTAGCGGAATCTACGAGCAGTACTTC. It translates to CASSLSSGIYEQYF.

The chain joins TRBV5-1 to TRBJ2-3, with 9 bases that match TRBD1. Germline trimming cut 4 bases from V and 2 bases from J; bases unmatched to any gene: 5. Per the germline V gene, CDR1 is SGHRS and CDR2 is YFSETQ. CDR3 length equals 15 residues. Here the CDR3 reads CASSPWDRVTDTQYF. The CDR3 bases are TGCGCCAGCAGCCCGTGGGACAGGGTCACAGATACGCAGTATTTT.

The CDR3 region is CASSPTHGTSGNCEQYF. The CDR3 DNA follows: TGTGCCAGCAGCCCAACGCACGGGACTAGTGGAAACTGCGAGCAGTACTTC. The chain has TRBV7-2 and TRBJ2-7, with 8 bases identical to TRBD2. Germline V CDR1 and CDR2: SGHTA, FQGNSA. The junction had 18 bases not matched to a gene; V was cut back by 5 bases and J by 6 bases. The CDR3 contains 17 residues.

The chain links TRBV5-4 to TRBJ2-7; TRBD1 or TRBD2 may be the D gene (6 bases each). In germline, CDR1 is SGHNT, CDR2 YYREEE (reference sequence). This CDR3 has 14 amino acids. V was cut by 2 bases and J by 6 bases, with 15 bases left in between. The CDR3 is CASSFAPGACEQYF. The CDR3 region has the DNA TGTGCCAGCAGCTTCGCCCCGGGGGCTTGCGAGCAGTACTTC.

This clonotype was observed a handful of times. The J gene is TRBJ2-3, the V gene TRBV13; D not resolved. The CDR3 has 14 residues. With 5 bases removed from V and 1 base from J, the gap between germline ends came to 10 bases. Germline values: CDR1 PRHDT, CDR2 FYEKMQ (reference sequence). CDR3 in DNA: TGTGCCAGCAGCCAAACGGCCGGCACAGATACGCAGTATTTT. Protein product: CASSQTAGTDTQYF.

In its sample, this clonotype was seen many times. The genes are TRBV20-1 and TRBJ2-5, with 7 positions matching TRBD2. The CDR3 covers 14 residues. Germline V gene data show CDR1 as DFQATT and CDR2 as SNEGSKA (reference sequence). Trimming at V came to 6 bases and at J to 4 bases, leaving 11 bases not matched to a gene. In DNA, the CDR3 is TGCAGTGCCAGACCCCGGGACTACAGAGAGACCCAGTACTTC. Protein product: CSARPRDYRETQYF.

The chain links TRBV27 to TRBJ2-3; D gene ambiguous. Trimming removed 5 bases at V and 6 bases at J, with 9 bases between. The CDR3 spans 12 residues. Germline V CDR1 and CDR2: MNHEY, SMNVEV (reference sequence). The CDR3 sequence is CASSRPKDTQYF. The CDR3 region has the DNA TGTGCCAGCAGTCGCCCTAAGGATACGCAGTATTTT.

A few counts support this clonotype. V is TRBV29-1 and J is TRBJ1-2; D not certain. CDR3 length: 13 residues. The germline V and J ends were trimmed by 6 bases and 3 bases, with 14 bases remaining between them. Germline lookup yields CDR1 SQVTM and CDR2 ANQGSEA. The CDR3 coding sequence is TGCAGCGTCGAGACTCCACCGGACTATGGCTACACCTTC. Encoded protein: CSVETPPDYGYTF.

V gene TRBV19 combines with J gene TRBJ2-1; 10 nucleotides line up with TRBD2. Losses at the gene ends were 10 bases for V and 4 bases for J; bases not matched to a gene: 10. Germline V lookup: CDR1 LNHDA, CDR2 SQIVND (reference sequence). The CDR3 has 15 residues. The CDR3 nucleotides read TGTGCCACGACTCAAGCGGGAGGGCCGTACAATGAGCAGTTCTTC. Its protein product is CATTQAGGPYNEQFF. The full variable domain, rest sourced from reference TRBV19 and TRBJ2-1, is DGGITQSPKYLFRKEGQNVTLSCEQNLNHDAMYWYRQDPGQGLRLIYYSQIVNDFQKGDIAEGYSVSREKKESFPLTVTSAQKNPTAFYLCATTQAGGPYNEQFFGPGTRLTVL.

The genes are TRBV4-1 and TRBJ1-1, with D perhaps TRBD1 (6 bases). Trimming left V 4 bases short and J 4 bases short, with 31 bases between. In germline, CDR1 is MGHRA, CDR2 YSYEKL. The CDR3 has 20 residues. CDR3 DNA: TGCGCCAGCAGCCTGAAGAAAGGTTTATGGGGGCATTCCCCGGGCACTGAAGCTTTCTTT. As protein: CASSLKKGLWGHSPGTEAFF.

The chain is built from TRBV5-4 and TRBJ2-4; TRBD1 might be the D (6 bases). This CDR3 region has 19 residues. The V gene's germline CDR1 is SGHNT and CDR2 YYREEE (reference sequence). V lost 2 bases, J lost 0 bases, and 21 bases lay in between. The CDR3 nucleotides read TGTGCCAGCAGCTTAGTTGCAGGGGCTAAACCAGTAGCCAAAAACATTCAGTACTTC. Residues: CASSLVAGAKPVAKNIQYF. The full variable domain, its missing parts supplied by reference TRBV5-4 and TRBJ2-4, is ETGVTQSPTHLIKTRGQQVTLRCSSQSGHNTVSWYQQALGQGPQFIFQYYREEENGRGNFPPRFSGLQFPNYSSELNVNALELDDSALYLCASSLVAGAKPVAKNIQYFGAGTRLSVL.

Regarding this clonotype: A read error may account for a junction end that differs from germline. The chain couples TRBV27 to TRBJ2-7, with 10 bases matching TRBD2. This CDR3 comprises 14 residues. Germline CDR1 reads MNHEY; CDR2 reads SMNVEV (reference sequence). DNA of the CDR3: TGTGCCGGCAGTTTCAAGCGGGAGGGATACGAGCAGTACTTC. Protein product: CAGSFKREGYEQYF.

This clonotype was seen at least ten times. This chain uses TRBV4-3 with TRBJ2-7; no definite D call. The germline V gene has CDR1 LGHNA and CDR2 YSLEER. This CDR3 spans 15 amino acids. V was cut by 0 bases and J by 2 bases, with 11 bases left in between. CDR3 sequence (DNA): TGCGCCAGCAGCCAAGACCGTCCCTCCACCTACGAGCAGTACTTC. Its protein product is CASSQDRPSTYEQYF.

Turning to this clonotype: Without the conserved terminal phenylalanine or tryptophan, this CDR3 likely stems from a read error. V is TRBV15 and J is TRBJ1-1; tentative D call: TRBD1 (6 bases). The V and J ends lost 4 bases and 1 base respectively, with 7 bases between them. This CDR3 has 13 amino acids. CDR1 and CDR2 from the germline V gene are LNHNV and YYDKDF (reference sequence). The CDR3 here is CATSTTGNTEAFL. The DNA for the CDR3 is TGTGCCACCAGCACGACAGGGAACACTGAAGCTTTCCTT.

This clonotype appeared many times. The CDR3 spells CASSYSSYSLNTEAFF. The CDR3 DNA follows: TGTGCCAGCAGTTACTCATCATACAGCCTGAACACTGAAGCTTTCTTT. The V gene is TRBV6-5, the J gene TRBJ1-1; the D is unclear. Between the trimmed V and J ends, which lost 0 bases and 0 bases, there was a span of 11 bases. The CDR3 sequence is 16 residues long. Looked up from germline, CDR1 is MNHEY and CDR2 is SVGAGI.

The rearrangement joins TRBV30 to TRBJ2-1; D possibly uses TRBD1 or TRBD2 (5 bases each). Trimming removed 8 bases from V and 12 bases from J, with 17 bases in between. CDR3 length equals 11 residues. Per germline, CDR1 GTSNPN and CDR2 SVGIG (reference sequence). CDR3 sequence: CATDSRGGQFF. The CDR3 nucleotides are TGTGCCACGGACTCCCGGGGCGGGCAGTTCTTC.

The genes are TRBV11-2 and TRBJ2-7; perhaps TRBD2 as D (5 bases). The germline CDR1 and CDR2 sequences are SGHAT and FQNNGV. This CDR3 spans 15 amino acids. The V and J ends lost 1 base and 4 bases respectively, with 14 bases between them. This CDR3 is CASSLGVGVEYEQYF. The CDR3 region has the DNA TGTGCCAGCAGCTTAGGGGTGGGAGTTGAGTACGAGCAGTACTTC.

This clonotype was seen at least ten times. V gene TRBV6-2 or TRBV6-3 combines with J gene TRBJ1-1; D is undetermined. V was cut by 2 bases and J by 6 bases, with 13 bases left in between. Germline V lookup: CDR1 MNHEY, CDR2 SVGEGT. The length of the CDR3 is 14 residues. This CDR3 is CASSYSWAIAEAFF. The CDR3 DNA follows: TGTGCCAGCAGTTACAGTTGGGCAATCGCTGAAGCTTTCTTT.

This clonotype occurred many times. The V and J genes are TRBV27 and TRBJ2-1; no definite D call. V dropped 1 base and J dropped 0 bases, with 10 bases sitting between them. The CDR3 extends over 16 amino acids. The V gene's germline CDR1 is MNHEY and CDR2 SMNVEV (reference sequence). DNA of the CDR3: TGTGCCAGCAGTTTATTAGGCCCCCGCTCCTACAATGAGCAGTTCTTC. It yields the protein CASSLLGPRSYNEQFF.

This clonotype was counted many times. This chain uses TRBV27 with TRBJ2-4; D unclear. Germline V gene data show CDR1 as MNHEY and CDR2 as SMNVEV (reference sequence). The V end was cut by 7 bases, the J end by 8 bases, with 9 bases between. CDR3 length equals 11 residues. CDR3 DNA sequence: TGTGCCAGCATCCTAGGAGACATTCAGTACTTC. Amino acids: CASILGDIQYF.

The chain is built from TRBV24-1 and TRBJ1-5; 9 bases are a match to TRBD1. Germline CDR1 is KGHDR and CDR2 is SFDVKD. The CDR3 is 16 amino acids. The trim removed 3 bases at V and 6 bases at J, leaving 8 bases unmatched. The CDR3 is CATSDGTGWTSQPQHF. CDR3 DNA: TGTGCCACCAGTGATGGGACAGGGTGGACCTCTCAGCCCCAGCATTTT.

A note on this clonotype: This may come from a read error, since a much larger clone is one base off. The chain employs TRBV6-6 and TRBJ2-3, with 8 nucleotides matching TRBD2. V shed 6 bases, J shed 2 bases, and the junction held 10 bases outside the gene matches. Germline CDR1 is MNHNY and CDR2 is SVGAGI (reference sequence). This CDR3 has 16 residues. CDR3 sequence: CASRTGASGPTDTQYF. In nucleotides, the CDR3 is TGTGCCAGCAGAACCGGGGCTAGCGGGCCCACAGATACGCAGTATTTT.

The V gene is TRBV23-1, the J gene TRBJ2-7, with 7 bases that match TRBD2. TRBV23-1 is treated as an ORF (open reading frame) with a function not yet certain. V gave up 6 bases and J gave up 3 bases; unmatched junction bases: 8. The CDR3 covers 14 residues. The CDR3: CASSHRTRLYEQYF. Written as DNA, the CDR3 is TGCGCCAGCAGCCATAGGACTAGACTCTACGAGCAGTACTTC.

The chain uses TRBV5-4 and TRBJ2-3; 7 nucleotides match TRBD2. The junction had 9 bases not matched to a gene; V was cut back by 0 bases and J by 2 bases. The V gene's germline CDR1 is SGHNT and CDR2 YYREEE (reference sequence). This CDR3 has 17 residues. The CDR3 spells CASSLGDYRTDTDTQYF. CDR3 in DNA: TGTGCCAGCAGCTTGGGGGACTATCGAACCGACACAGATACGCAGTATTTT. Drawing the rest from reference TRBV5-4 and TRBJ2-3, the complete variable domain is ETGVTQSPTHLIKTRGQQVTLRCSSQSGHNTVSWYQQALGQGPQFIFQYYREEENGRGNFPPRFSGLQFPNYSSELNVNALELDDSALYLCASSLGDYRTDTDTQYFGPGTRLTVL.